The clone carrying this T cell receptor beta chain was seen at least ten times. Its antigen is still unknown. The data were taken from a study of T cells in Graves' hyperthyroidism and ophthalmopathy. TCR beta CDR3 regions were amplified from RNA transcripts. First-round RT-PCR of the TCR CDR3 relied on the HTBI primer set. TCRdb itself ran the multiplex PCR reads through MiXCR, one entry per CDR3 protein. Of fewer than 550,000 distinct CDR3 sequences listed, 24% are singletons. Trimming stripped 2 bases from V and 4 bases from J, with 5 bases between. This CDR3 is built from 12 residues. Germline V gene data show CDR1 as MNHEY and CDR2 as SVGEGT. Findings of the study overall: Blood also showed most of the thyroid clonotypes that were expanded above 0.001.

Ophthalmopathy cases scored 3 or more on the Clinical Activity Score and 4 or more on NOSPECS grade, with duration below 3 months. Sequencing was performed on blood. This chain links TRBV6-2 or TRBV6-3 with TRBJ1-2; D gene unclear. This TCR was sampled from a woman in her twenties or thirties with Graves' ophthalmopathy. The CDR3 loop is CASSYRRYGYTF. DNA of the CDR3: TGTGCCAGCAGTTACCGGCGCTATGGCTACACCTTC.